A selection of T cell receptor beta chains follows, all from one sample in a study of blood T cells in healthy people across ages. Each CDR3 protein is one row after TCRdb ran MiXCR on the 5' RACE reads. The data show roughly 1.7 million distinct CDR3 sequences, about 35% seen once. Source material: blood. These receptor sequences come from a woman in her 30s in good health. The CDR3 runs from the conserved cysteine through the conserved F or W. The D gene is left open where the match is weak. Some rows have no size entry. The others give once, few or many, or a class for an expanded clone.

j_gene	abundance	v_gene	d_gene	CDR3aa	CDR3nt
TRBJ2-7	-	TRBV7-6	-	CASSSSPDQAEGGYEQYF	TGTGCCAGCAGCTCCAGCCCCGATCAGGCCGAGGGGGGCTACGAGCAGTACTTC
TRBJ2-3	-	TRBV5-1	-	CASGTIGGADTQYF	TGCGCCAGCGGCACCATCGGGGGCGCAGATACGCAGTATTTT
TRBJ2-3	few	TRBV20-1	-	CSARARTLTDTQYF	TGCAGTGCTAGAGCACGGACCCTCACAGATACGCAGTATTTT
TRBJ1-2	-	TRBV28	-	CASSLGWVNYGYTF	TGTGCCAGCAGTTTGGGTTGGGTAAACTATGGCTACACCTTC
TRBJ1-2	-	TRBV9	-	CASSMHRSGGYTF	TGTGCCAGCAGCATGCACCGGAGCGGTGGCTACACCTTC
TRBJ1-2	-	TRBV28	TRBD1	CASSFEDRVVYGYTF	TGTGCCAGCAGTTTTGAGGACAGGGTAGTCTATGGCTACACCTTC
TRBJ2-3	-	TRBV28	TRBD2	CASSAGSSGSTDTQYF	TGTGCCAGCAGTGCCGGGTCTAGCGGGAGCACAGATACGCAGTATTTT
TRBJ2-1	few	TRBV20-1	TRBD2	CSATGTSSYNEQFF	TGCAGTGCCACCGGGACTAGCTCCTACAATGAGCAGTTCTTC
TRBJ2-3	-	TRBV5-1	TRBD2	CAGGGASSRVDTQYF	TGCGCCGGCGGGGGGGCTAGCTCAAGAGTGGATACGCAGTATTTT
TRBJ1-4	-	TRBV3-1	-	CASSQHRTNEKLFF	TGTGCCAGCAGCCAGCACAGGACGAATGAAAAACTGTTTTTT
TRBJ2-5	many	TRBV4-1	-	CASSRLPAYQETQYF	TGCGCCAGCAGCCGACTACCGGCGTACCAAGAGACCCAGTACTTC
TRBJ2-5	-	TRBV20-1	-	CSAAKPPLGETQYF	TGCAGTGCTGCAAAACCCCCGCTGGGGGAGACCCAGTACTTC
TRBJ2-1	few	TRBV7-6	-	CASSLAGTSDEQFF	TGTGCCAGCAGCTTAGCGGGGACGAGCGATGAGCAGTTCTTC
TRBJ2-3	few	TRBV7-8	TRBD2	CASSLALAGAKTDTQYF	TGTGCCAGCAGCTTAGCGCTAGCGGGAGCGAAGACAGATACGCAGTATTTT
TRBJ1-1	few	TRBV2	-	CASSEAPGLNTEAFF	TGTGCCAGCAGTGAAGCACCCGGGCTGAACACTGAAGCTTTCTTT
TRBJ1-4	once	TRBV7-9	TRBD1	CASSRGTGEKGGFF	TGTGCCAGCAGCCGCGGGACAGGAGAAAAAGGAGGGTTTTTT
TRBJ2-3	-	TRBV7-9	-	CASSLSRLEGDTQYF	TGTGCCAGCAGCTTAAGTCGGCTAGAGGGGGATACGCAGTATTTT
TRBJ2-2	few	TRBV7-9	TRBD1	CASSFPITGGVGGELFF	TGTGCCAGCAGCTTCCCGATAACAGGGGGTGTTGGCGGGGAGCTGTTTTTT
TRBJ2-3	many	TRBV11-2	TRBD2	CASSLGGRSDTQYF	TGTGCCAGCAGCTTGGGCGGGAGGTCAGATACGCAGTATTTT
TRBJ2-7	-	TRBV3-1	-	CASSQYLGAPYEQYF	TGTGCCAGCAGCCAATATCTAGGGGCCCCCTACGAGCAGTACTTC
TRBJ2-1	few	TRBV7-9	-	CASSFSGALATNEQFF	TGTGCCAGCAGCTTTTCCGGCGCTCTAGCGACAAATGAGCAGTTCTTC
TRBJ2-7	once	TRBV11-2	-	CASSLALARGSYEQYF	TGTGCCAGCAGCTTAGCCCTCGCGCGGGGATCCTACGAGCAGTACTTC
TRBJ1-6	-	TRBV14	TRBD1	CASSLPRGNSPLHF	TGTGCCAGCAGCCTTCCCAGGGGGAATTCACCCCTCCACTTT
TRBJ2-7	few	TRBV29-1	-	CSVEPGPPAYEQYF	TGCAGCGTAGAACCGGGACCCCCAGCCTACGAGCAGTACTTC
TRBJ2-7	few	TRBV28	TRBD1	CAIQTPRGQYEQYF	TGTGCCATACAGACCCCTAGGGGACAGTACGAGCAGTACTTC
TRBJ2-1	-	TRBV7-9	-	CASSLVESREQFF	TGTGCCAGCAGCTTAGTGGAGAGTCGCGAGCAGTTCTTC
TRBJ2-7	-	TRBV7-9	-	CASSPPGHYYEQYF	TGTGCCAGCAGCCCGCCGGGACATTACTACGAGCAGTACTTC
TRBJ1-2	many	TRBV20-1	-	CSARDSGNYGYTF	TGCAGTGCTAGGGACAGTGGGAACTATGGCTACACCTTC
TRBJ2-3	-	TRBV20-1	-	CSARASLGYTDTQYF	TGCAGTGCTAGGGCCTCCTTAGGGTACACAGATACGCAGTATTTT
TRBJ1-1	-	TRBV29-1	-	CSVEWGRVTEAFF	TGCAGCGTTGAGTGGGGCAGGGTAACTGAAGCTTTCTTT
TRBJ2-1	few	TRBV4-1	-	CASSQFLGPNEQFF	TGCGCCAGCAGCCAATTTCTGGGGCCGAATGAGCAGTTCTTC
TRBJ2-3	many	TRBV11-2	-	CASSSPKGTDTQYF	TGTGCCAGCAGCTCCCCGAAGGGCACAGATACGCAGTATTTT
TRBJ2-1	-	TRBV27	-	CASRARAGLEGEQFF	TGTGCCAGCAGGGCGCGGGCAGGGTTAGAGGGTGAGCAGTTCTTC
TRBJ2-1	-	TRBV5-1	-	CASSPVQKGYNEQFF	TGCGCCAGCAGCCCAGTTCAGAAGGGCTACAATGAGCAGTTCTTC
TRBJ1-5	few	TRBV4-1	-	CASSHGAPQAWGNQPQHF	TGCGCCAGCAGCCACGGCGCCCCCCAGGCGTGGGGCAATCAGCCCCAGCATTTT
TRBJ2-7	few	TRBV7-7	-	CASSSQGRYEQYF	TGTGCCAGCAGCTCACAGGGTCGGTACGAGCAGTACTTC
TRBJ2-7	-	TRBV20-1	TRBD1	CSARDPTPGQQIYEQYF	TGCAGTGCTAGAGATCCGACCCCGGGACAGCAGATCTACGAGCAGTACTTC
TRBJ2-1	-	TRBV4-2	-	CASSQEGVVSYNEQFF	TGTGCCAGCAGCCAAGAGGGGGTAGTCTCCTACAATGAGCAGTTCTTC
TRBJ1-2	few	TRBV30	-	CAWSGGSGYTF	TGTGCCTGGAGTGGGGGATCTGGCTACACCTTC
TRBJ1-2	-	TRBV12-3/TRBV12-4	-	CASSLQGSSGYTF	TGTGCCAGCAGTTTACAAGGGAGTAGTGGCTACACCTTC
TRBJ2-1	few	TRBV7-2	-	CASSAGTANNEQFF	TGTGCCAGCAGCGCCGGGACTGCCAACAATGAGCAGTTCTTC
TRBJ2-5	-	TRBV12-3/TRBV12-4	TRBD2	CASSPRIAGGRETQYF	TGTGCCAGCAGTCCACGGATAGCGGGGGGCAGAGAGACCCAGTACTTC
TRBJ1-5	-	TRBV4-2	TRBD1	CASSQESTGGQPQHF	TGTGCCAGCAGCCAAGAGTCAACAGGGGGCCAGCCCCAGCATTTT
TRBJ2-1	-	TRBV11-1	TRBD1	CASSLEGQGGQFF	TGTGCCAGCAGCTTAGAAGGACAGGGTGGGCAGTTCTTC
TRBJ2-3	-	TRBV30	TRBD1	CARGAGGADTQYF	TGTGCCCGAGGGGCAGGGGGAGCAGATACGCAGTATTTT
TRBJ2-3	many	TRBV20-1	-	CSAQEGRGTDTQYF	TGCAGTGCTCAAGAGGGGCGAGGCACAGATACGCAGTATTTT
TRBJ2-5	-	TRBV5-6	-	CASSLNHSQETQYF	TGTGCCAGCAGCTTGAATCACTCACAAGAGACCCAGTACTTC
TRBJ2-1	few	TRBV10-3	-	CAIRNPLDSSSYNEQFF	TGTGCCATCAGGAATCCTTTAGACTCGAGCTCCTACAATGAGCAGTTCTTC
TRBJ2-7	many	TRBV12-3/TRBV12-4	TRBD2	CASRLAGGGEQYF	TGTGCCAGCAGACTAGCGGGAGGGGGCGAGCAGTACTTC
TRBJ1-4	-	TRBV15	-	CATSRDLNLPVEKLFF	TGTGCCACCAGCAGAGATCTCAACCTACCCGTGGAAAAACTGTTTTTT
TRBJ1-1	-	TRBV18	-	CASSPLGVDTEAFF	TGTGCCAGCTCACCATTGGGGGTAGACACTGAAGCTTTCTTT
TRBJ2-5	-	TRBV3-1	-	CASRAVQETQYF	TGTGCCAGCAGAGCAGTTCAAGAGACCCAGTACTTC
TRBJ1-2	-	TRBV4-1	-	CASSRSPGLPNGYTF	TGCGCCAGCAGCCGATCGCCCGGGTTGCCTAATGGCTACACCTTC
TRBJ2-1	-	TRBV11-1	TRBD1	CASSPVLYGTGIREYNEQFF	TGTGCCAGCAGCCCAGTTCTATACGGGACAGGTATTAGGGAATACAATGAGCAGTTCTTC
TRBJ1-6	-	TRBV12-3/TRBV12-4	-	CASRTDPLPNSPLHF	TGTGCCAGCAGGACCGATCCGCTCCCTAATTCACCCCTCCACTTT
TRBJ2-7	many	TRBV4-1	-	CASSLIPSEQYF	TGCGCCAGCAGCCTAATCCCCTCCGAGCAGTACTTC
TRBJ2-7	many	TRBV6-6	TRBD2	CASSPPGLADVYEQYF	TGTGCCAGCAGTCCCCCCGGGCTAGCGGATGTCTACGAGCAGTACTTC
TRBJ1-5	few	TRBV20-1	-	CSAPGVPFSNQPQHF	TGCAGTGCTCCGGGGGTCCCCTTTAGCAATCAGCCCCAGCATTTT